Below, one T cell receptor beta chain is given with its context. Its antigen specificity is not known. Nothing much larger sits one base from this clone, and base qualities are not available. The immunoSEQ Assay, a bias-controlled multiplex PCR, was used to amplify TCRbeta CDR3 regions from genomic DNA. Under the source paper's analysis protocol: Nucleated cell counts per sample were estimated from amplification of reference gene primers within the assay. To quantify the absolute abundance of each unique TCRbeta CDR3 rearrangement, sequence reads were collapsed and filtered. For each sample, productive Simpson clonality was calculated by taking the square root of Simpson's diversity index across productive rearrangements. TCRdb retrieved this table from immuneACCESS and kept in-frame rearrangements only. Not all clones are present; in checked studies, unresolved V genes account for under half, and no reason is known for the remainder. V, J and clone size are taken as reported in that table, and D and trimming were inferred from the DNA itself. This sample lists 120,000 to 150,000 clones; roughly 87% were detected once. Around 0.91% of the sample is taken by the ten largest.

Inclusive of the bounding cysteine and phenylalanine, the CDR3 is 12 residues long. Only the CDR3 DNA is retained, 36 bases long and in frame from the first base. The CDR1 and CDR2 encoded by the germline V gene are SGHAT and FQNNGV. The junction carries 4 bases between V and J, which are trimmed by 0 bases and 7 bases respectively. The data are from a study of blood T cell repertoires in COVID-19 (dated by TCRdb to the early 2020s). Study-level background: The collaborator samples originated in the United States, Italy and Spain and spanned the acute and convalescent phases of COVID-19. The prospective study material was composed of cDNA or gDNA derived from T cells, B-cell-depleted T cells, or PBMCs. Deeply sampled blood TCRbeta repertoires from subjects exposed to, actively infected with, or recovered from COVID-19 were included in the dataset. The repertoires were made available in a free public database intended to serve as a resource for research on the immune response to SARS-CoV-2. Samples came from the ongoing ImmuneRACE study (first 160 participants) plus 1,254 subjects from 6 global collaborators. Sample metadata almost always included a de-identified subject ID, COVID-19 status, age in years and sex. Where available, HLA class I and class II types were taken from metadata supplied by the sample provider and were not determined by assay-based typing.

Here is what the overall study found, with its caveats: The quantity of clinical and demographic metadata differed by source and by participant and was supplied without curation.

The collaborating institutions used their own protocols to collect whole blood in K2EDTA tubes. For TCRbeta analysis, collaborators shipped samples as frozen whole blood, isolated PBMCs, or DNA extracted from either of those sample types. The sequenced sample consisted of peripheral blood. The sequence is built from TRBV11-2 and TRBJ2-4; no D gene call is confident. The receptor's source is a woman aged 50 to 60 with acute or convalescent COVID-19. The DNA sequence follows: TGTGCCAGCAGCTTAGACAGGAACATTCAGTACTTC. Its protein product is CASSLDRNIQYF.